This is a list of T cell receptor beta chains from one sample in a study of T cell responses to AZD1222 COVID-19 vaccine. The assay was immunoSEQ multiplex PCR, and TCRdb's table has in-frame clones only and misses some. The data contain more than 80,000 clones, roughly 93% of them seen just once; the ten biggest clones take up approximately 21%. The input for sequencing was peripheral blood, taken on day 0 of AZD1222 vaccination. Receptor source: an adult in good health. CDR3s include the opening cysteine and the closing phenylalanine or tryptophan. D genes are given only for firm matches. A clone size is listed for some rows: how often the clone was seen (once, few, many), or a class if it is expanded.

size	V	D	J	DNA	CDR3
NA	TRBV3-1/TRBV3-2	NA	TRBJ1-5	TGTGCCAGCAGCCAATCGCCTGGGGATCAGCCCCAGCATTTT	CASSQSPGDQPQHF
NA	TRBV13	NA	TRBJ2-2	TGTGCCAGCAGCCCACTCTCGGCGGTGAACACCGGGGAGCTGTTTTTT	CASSPLSAVNTGELFF
NA	TRBV5-5	TRBD1	TRBJ1-2	TGTGCCAGCATCGGGGCAGGGGGCTTCGGATCTCCTGGCTACACCTTC	CASIGAGGFGSPGYTF
NA	TRBV3-1/TRBV3-2	TRBD1	TRBJ1-1	TGTGCCTCGACAGGGGTAGGGACTGAAGCTTTCTTT	CASTGVGTEAFF
NA	TRBV6-5	NA	TRBJ2-7	TGTGCCAGCAACGTCAGGGGTGGCGAGCAGTACTTC	CASNVRGGEQYF
NA	TRBV2	NA	TRBJ1-2	TGTGCCAGCAGGGAAGGGCAGGGAGGCGGCTACACCTTC	CASREGQGGGYTF
NA	TRBV19	TRBD1	TRBJ1-2	TGTGCCAGTAGTACGCGGACAGGAGGCTATGGCTACACCTTC	CASSTRTGGYGYTF
NA	TRBV6-5	NA	TRBJ1-1	TGTGCCAGCAGTTCCTCGCGGGGTCAGGGGAACACTGAAGCTTTCTTT	CASSSSRGQGNTEAFF
NA	TRBV2	NA	TRBJ1-2	TGTGCCAGCAGTGGGACAGCTAACTATGGCTACACCTTC	CASSGTANYGYTF
NA	TRBV6-4	NA	TRBJ1-1	TGTGCCAGCAGTGTCTCCCCTGGGAACACTGAAGCTTTCTTT	CASSVSPGNTEAFF
NA	TRBV19	TRBD1	TRBJ1-1	TGTGCCAGTAGTGACAGACAGGGCCCTCGGGCTTTCTTT	CASSDRQGPRAFF
NA	TRBV28	NA	TRBJ2-7	TGTGCCAGCAGGACAGTACCCTACGAGCAGTACTTC	CASRTVPYEQYF
NA	TRBV18	NA	TRBJ2-7	TGTGCCAGCTCACCATCAGACTACGAGCAGTACTTC	CASSPSDYEQYF
NA	TRBV11-3	TRBD1	TRBJ2-1	TGTGCCAGCAGTACCGGGACAGGGGGCAATGAGCAGTTCTTC	CASSTGTGGNEQFF
once	TRBV10-3	NA	TRBJ2-2	TGTGCCATCAGTGACCGGACAGATAACACCGGGGAGCTGTTTTTT	CAISDRTDNTGELFF
NA	TRBV11-2	NA	TRBJ2-7	TGTGCCAGCAGCTTCCTTAGGGGGAGTGAATTCTCCTACGAGCAGTACTTC	CASSFLRGSEFSYEQYF
NA	TRBV19	NA	TRBJ1-1	TGTGCCAGTAGTATAGGTATGAAGGGCGCTGAAGCTTTCTTT	CASSIGMKGAEAFF
NA	TRBV27	TRBD1	TRBJ1-5	TGTGCCAGCGGCGGTTTTTGGACAGGCGGCAATCAGCCCCAGCATTTT	CASGGFWTGGNQPQHF
NA	TRBV4-3	TRBD1	TRBJ1-1	TGCGCCAGCAGCCAAGATCTAACGGCAGGGGGATTGGGGACTGAAGCTTTCTTT	CASSQDLTAGGLGTEAFF
NA	TRBV15	TRBD1	TRBJ2-7	TGTGCCACCAGCAGGGACGGGACAGGGAGCTCCTACGAGCAGTACTTC	CATSRDGTGSSYEQYF
NA	TRBV5-5	NA	TRBJ2-1	TGTGCCAGCAGCTTGGGGGGACTTAACAATGAGCAGTTCTTC	CASSLGGLNNEQFF
NA	TRBV6-4	NA	TRBJ2-7	TGTGCCAGCAGCCGTTCAGGGTGCGACAAGTACGAGCAGTACTTC	CASSRSGCDKYEQYF
NA	TRBV11-2	NA	TRBJ1-5	TGTGCCAGCAGCCCCACGGTGGGAAGCAATCAGCCCCAGCATTTT	CASSPTVGSNQPQHF
NA	TRBV15	TRBD2	TRBJ2-3	TGTGCCACCAGCAGACGGACTAGCGGGGGGGCGGATACGCAGTATTTT	CATSRRTSGGADTQYF
NA	TRBV29-1	TRBD1	TRBJ1-6	TGCAGCGTGACGACAGGGGTTAATTCACCCCTCCACTTT	CSVTTGVNSPLHF
NA	TRBV7-9	TRBD1	TRBJ2-7	TGTGCCAGCAGCGAGACAGGGGCAGGTTACGAGCAGTACTTC	CASSETGAGYEQYF
few	TRBV2	TRBD2	TRBJ2-3	TGTGCCAGCAGTGAACTAGCGGGGGGGCTGGATACGCAGTATTTT	CASSELAGGLDTQYF
NA	TRBV12-3/TRBV12-4	NA	TRBJ1-2	TGTGCCAGCACCCCCGGAGGAGCAGGCGGCTACACCTTC	CASTPGGAGGYTF
NA	TRBV25-1	NA	TRBJ1-5	TGTGCCAGCAGTTCGGAGGGAGGTGGACAGCCCCAGCATTTT	CASSSEGGGQPQHF
NA	TRBV18	TRBD1	TRBJ1-3	TGTGCCAGCTCAGCCACAGGGGACTCACCTGGAAACACCATATATTTT	CASSATGDSPGNTIYF
NA	TRBV10-3	NA	TRBJ1-6	TGTGCCATCAGTGAGTCGGCCTTAGGGGGCTATAATTCACCCCTCCACTTT	CAISESALGGYNSPLHF
NA	TRBV5-1	NA	TRBJ2-2	TGCGCCAGCAGCTTGGAAGGAGGGAATAAGGCCGGGGAGCTGTTTTTT	CASSLEGGNKAGELFF
NA	TRBV14	TRBD1	TRBJ2-1	TGTGCCAGCAGCTACAGGGGGAGCTCCTACAATGAGCAGTTCTTC	CASSYRGSSYNEQFF
NA	TRBV4-3	NA	TRBJ1-2	TGCGCCAGCAGCCAAGAATCGGGGAAAAACTATGGCTACACCTTC	CASSQESGKNYGYTF
NA	TRBV10-3	NA	TRBJ1-2	TGTGCCATCAGTGATAAGGGTTCTAACTATGGCTACACCTTC	CAISDKGSNYGYTF
NA	TRBV6-5	NA	TRBJ1-2	TGTGCCAGCAGTTACTCCCCGACTAACTATGGCTACACCTTC	CASSYSPTNYGYTF
NA	TRBV6-2/TRBV6-3	NA	TRBJ1-5	TGTGCCAGCAGTTACGAACAGCATAGCAATCAGCCCCAGCATTTT	CASSYEQHSNQPQHF
NA	TRBV6-4	NA	TRBJ1-5	TGTGCCAGCAGATACGTTTTCGGACACGAAGATAGTCGCAATCAGCCCCAGCATTTT	CASRYVFGHEDSRNQPQHF
NA	TRBV24-1	TRBD2	TRBJ2-2	TGTGCCACCAGTAGCGGGACTAGCGAAGCCGGGGAGCTGTTTTTT	CATSSGTSEAGELFF
NA	TRBV6-1	NA	TRBJ1-4	TGTGCCAGCAGTGAAAAGAGGACCACTAATGAAAAACTGTTTTTT	CASSEKRTTNEKLFF